These T cell receptor beta chains were read from a single sample in a study of lymphopenia after photon versus proton radiotherapy. Produced via immunoSEQ multiplex PCR; TCRdb's table is partial and in-frame only. This sample yields 55,000 to 75,000 clones, of which approximately 91% are seen a single time; 2.5% to 3% belongs to the top ten. The sample consisted of peripheral blood, taken from a patient treated with photon-based radiotherapy. The source is a woman in her sixties or seventies with pancreatic cancer. Each CDR3 is given without its conserved first and last residue.

TRBV7-2	TRBJ2-6	ASSLPAGANVLT
TRBV6-5	TRBJ2-7	ASSPDRTYEQY
TRBV28	TRBJ1-1	ASRPSTAYTEAF
TRBV25-1	TRBJ2-2	ASSSPSGTPGELF
TRBV6-1	TRBJ1-1	ASTGWGDTEAF
TRBV5-1	TRBJ1-1	ASSLDRRNTEAF
TRBV10-3	TRBJ2-3	AISGKGGQITDTQY
TRBV28	TRBJ2-3	ASSPLPGTGTDTQY
TRBV7-3	TRBJ1-5	ASSFTMEQPQH
TRBV7-6	TRBJ2-2	ASSLDVGELF
TRBV5-5	TRBJ1-5	ASSLTPVQPYSNQPQH
TRBV6-5	TRBJ1-1	ASSTSMDTEAF
TRBV2	TRBJ2-1	ASGTGERYNEQF
TRBV28	TRBJ1-6	ASSSEFYNSPLH